The 20 T cell receptor beta chains below come from one sample, sequenced in a study of cytomegalovirus exposure and HLA in healthy donors. The PCR employed 60 Vbeta primers together with 13 Jbeta primers. Some clones are missing from TCRdb's copy, which holds only in-frame ones; the method was immunoSEQ multiplex PCR. The top ten hold around a tenth of the sample, which has about 120,000 clones, around 68% seen once. Sequenced: PBMCs. These receptors all come from a woman in her forties or fifties in good health and CMV-seropositive.

The table lists this clone with a few counts. This chain uses TRBV4-3 with TRBJ1-6; D unresolved. Trimming shortened V by 1 base and J by 7 bases, and 11 bases separated the two germline ends. Germline V gene data show CDR1 as LGHNA and CDR2 as YSLEER. There are 15 residues in the CDR3. The CDR3 reads CASSQGSVVNSPLHF. Here the CDR3 DNA reads TGCGCCAGCAGCCAAGGATCAGTCGTAAATTCACCCCTCCACTTT.

The J gene is TRBJ1-4, the V gene TRBV28; a weak D match, TRBD1 (5 bases). Per the germline V gene, CDR1 is MDHEN and CDR2 is SYDVKM. The CDR3 has 17 residues. The V gene lost 5 bases and the J gene lost 3 bases, with 19 bases spanning the gap. This CDR3 is CASSLSRGTVPNEKLFF. As DNA, the CDR3 is TGTGCCAGCAGTCTCAGCCGGGGGACGGTCCCTAATGAAAAACTGTTTTTT.

The table lists this clone with a count of one. This chain links TRBV28 with TRBJ2-7; 7 positions agree with TRBD2. The CDR3 consists of 13 residues. CDR1 is MDHEN, CDR2 SYDVKM, per germline. J was trimmed by 5 bases and V by 8 bases; bases with no gene match: 9. CDR3 sequence: CASLGGSRDEQYF. The CDR3 DNA reads as TGTGCCAGCCTCGGCGGGAGTCGGGACGAGCAGTACTTC.

This chain uses TRBV29-1 with TRBJ2-1; D may be TRBD2 (5 bases). CDR1 is SQVTM and CDR2 is ANQGSEA in the germline V gene. The length of the CDR3 is 13 residues. The ends were cut back, 7 bases at V and 1 base at J, with 11 bases in the middle. In DNA form, the CDR3 reads TGCAGCGCAGACTACGCTTCCTACAATGAGCAGTTCTTC. It codes for CSADYASYNEQFF.

V is TRBV7-2 and J is TRBJ2-7, with D maybe TRBD2 (6 bases). Per the germline V gene, CDR1 is SGHTA and CDR2 is FQGNSA. V lost 5 bases and J lost 4, with 15 bases in between. The CDR3 contains 14 residues. CDR3 protein: CASSTETSFYEQYF. The DNA of the CDR3 is TGTGCCAGCAGCACCGAAACTAGCTTTTACGAGCAGTACTTC.

The CDR3 nucleotides read TGTGCCAGCAGCCAGGGCCACGAGCAGTACTTC. Its translation is CASSQGHEQYF. The V call is TRBV27, the J call TRBJ2-7, with D maybe TRBD1 (5 bases). The CDR3 runs 11 residues. V was trimmed by 6 bases and J by 5 bases, leaving 8 bases between them. Germline CDR1 is MNHEY and CDR2 is SMNVEV (reference sequence).

V and J are TRBV5-1 and TRBJ2-5; TRBD2 matches 11 bases. The V and J ends lost 3 bases and 4 bases, in that order; junction bases with no gene match: 2. The germline V gene has CDR1 SGHRS and CDR2 YFSETQ. This CDR3 comprises 14 residues. The CDR3 DNA is TGCGCCAGCAGCTATACTAGCGGGGGAGAGACCCAGTACTTC. Its translation is CASSYTSGGETQYF.

V usage is TRBV9 and J usage is TRBJ1-6; TRBD1 matches 7 bases. The germline V gene has CDR1 SGDLS and CDR2 YYNGEE. The CDR3 length is 15 residues. Trimming at V came to 3 bases and at J to 10 bases, leaving 10 bases not matched to a gene. The DNA of the CDR3 is TGTGCCAGCAGCGGACCGAGGGGGCTGGGATCACCCCTCCACTTT. Its translation is CASSGPRGLGSPLHF.

Remarks on this clone: Other DNA sequences of this sample code for an identical CDR3. The chain is built from TRBV5-1 and TRBJ2-3; the D is unclear. Trimming took off 2 bases at V and 5 bases at J, with 3 bases between the two ends. CDR1 is SGHRS and CDR2 is YFSETQ in the germline V gene. There are 11 residues in the CDR3. CDR3 sequence reads: CASSLQDTQYF. The DNA for the CDR3 is TGCGCCAGCAGCTTACAAGATACGCAGTATTTT.

This chain uses TRBV7-9 with TRBJ2-1; TRBD2 is a possible D gene (6 bases). Germline V gene sequence: CDR1 SEHNR, CDR2 FQNEAQ (reference sequence). This CDR3 is 16 amino acids long. Trimming shortened V by 1 base and J by 7 bases, and 17 bases separated the two germline ends. CDR3 in amino acids: CASSLEGAAGKNEQFF. CDR3 coding DNA: TGTGCCAGCAGCTTAGAAGGAGCGGCGGGAAAAAATGAGCAGTTCTTC.

The rearrangement joins TRBV4-1 to TRBJ1-1, with 7 bases that match TRBD1. The CDR3 has 17 residues. Germline V lookup: CDR1 MGHRA, CDR2 YSYEKL. Germline trimming cut 4 bases from V and 0 bases from J; bases unmatched to any gene: 11. CDR3 sequence reads: CASSRTRDRGVNTEAFF. The CDR3 coding sequence is TGCGCCAGCAGCCGAACAAGGGACAGAGGGGTGAACACTGAAGCTTTCTTT.

There are a few counts of this clone. The V call is TRBV2, the J call TRBJ1-2; D is undetermined. The CDR3 length is 12 residues. Germline CDR1 is SNHLY and CDR2 is FYNNEI. V lost 7 bases and J lost 4, with 10 bases in between. The CDR3 protein is CASTREAYGYTF. The CDR3 DNA is TGTGCCAGCACCCGTGAGGCCTATGGCTACACCTTC.

This clone was detected a few times. This chain links TRBV2 with TRBJ2-1; 11 bases fit TRBD2. J lost 9 bases, V lost 7 bases, and 11 bases had no gene match. Germline CDR1 SNHLY, CDR2 FYNNEI. This CDR3 comprises 15 residues. The CDR3 region is CASNPVLAGVVEQFF. The CDR3 DNA reads TGTGCCAGCAACCCGGTACTAGCGGGAGTGGTTGAGCAGTTCTTC.

The chain carries TRBV7-8 and TRBJ1-2; D is possibly TRBD1 (5 bases). The CDR3 runs to 13 residues. Germline values: CDR1 SGHVS, CDR2 FQNEAQ. The V end lost 3 bases, the J end lost 8 bases, and 13 bases lay between the germline ends. Here the CDR3 reads CASSFGRVGGYTF. For the CDR3, the DNA is TGTGCCAGCAGCTTCGGCAGGGTAGGAGGCTACACCTTC.

The chain joins TRBV4-2 to TRBJ1-1; the match to TRBD1 covers 9 bases. CDR3 length: 17 amino acids. The V gene's germline CDR1 is LGHNA and CDR2 YNFKEQ. J lost 2 bases, V lost 4 bases, and 11 bases had no gene match. The CDR3 reads CASSRVSTGGGNTEAFF. The CDR3 DNA follows: TGTGCCAGCAGCCGGGTCTCGACAGGGGGAGGAAACACTGAAGCTTTCTTT.

The CDR3 DNA reads TGTGCCAGCTCCCCCGAGGTCTTCAATGAGCAGTTCTTC. It yields the protein CASSPEVFNEQFF. The rearrangement links TRBV18 to TRBJ2-1; no clear D gene. CDR1 and CDR2 (germline): KGHSH, LQKENI. V lost 6 bases and J lost 6, with 12 bases in between. CDR3 size: 13 residues.

This clone was seen only a few times. This chain uses TRBV28 with TRBJ1-1; D is unresolved. CDR1 is MDHEN and CDR2 is SYDVKM in the germline V gene. V was shortened by 3 bases and J by 1 base, with 6 bases between the two germline ends. The CDR3 is made up of 13 amino acids. CDR3 nucleotides: TGTGCCAGCAGTTTGATAGAGAACACTGAAGCTTTCTTT. The encoded protein is CASSLIENTEAFF.

The rearrangement joins TRBV19 to TRBJ1-5, with D possibly matching TRBD1 (6 bases). CDR3 size: 16 residues. CDR1 and CDR2 (germline): LNHDA, SQIVND (reference sequence). Trimming took 2 bases from V and 6 from J, leaving 17 bases between them. CDR3 sequence: CASSIKTQGRGQPQHF. CDR3 nucleotides: TGTGCCAGTAGTATAAAAACCCAGGGGCGCGGTCAGCCCCAGCATTTT.

The chain couples TRBV5-4 to TRBJ1-1; maybe TRBD1 (5 bases). The CDR3 runs to 13 residues. V lost 4 bases and J 4 bases, leaving 11 bases between the germline ends. CDR1 and CDR2 (germline): SGHNT, YYREEE (reference sequence). The CDR3 spells CASSGGVPTEAFF. Here the CDR3 DNA reads TGTGCCAGCAGCGGGGGGGTACCCACTGAAGCTTTCTTT. The full variable domain, completed using reference TRBV5-4 and TRBJ1-1, is ETGVTQSPTHLIKTRGQQVTLRCSSQSGHNTVSWYQQALGQGPQFIFQYYREEENGRGNFPPRFSGLQFPNYSSELNVNALELDDSALYLCASSGGVPTEAFFGQGTRLTVV.

The rearrangement joins TRBV11-3 to TRBJ2-7; TRBD1 is a possible D gene (5 bases). The CDR3 sequence is 16 residues long. With 2 bases removed from V and 1 base from J, the gap between germline ends came to 15 bases. Germline CDR1 SGHNT, CDR2 YENEEA. CDR3 loop: CASSLSGPGFSYEQYF. The CDR3 nucleotides read TGTGCCAGCAGCTTATCCGGACCAGGGTTTTCCTACGAGCAGTACTTC.